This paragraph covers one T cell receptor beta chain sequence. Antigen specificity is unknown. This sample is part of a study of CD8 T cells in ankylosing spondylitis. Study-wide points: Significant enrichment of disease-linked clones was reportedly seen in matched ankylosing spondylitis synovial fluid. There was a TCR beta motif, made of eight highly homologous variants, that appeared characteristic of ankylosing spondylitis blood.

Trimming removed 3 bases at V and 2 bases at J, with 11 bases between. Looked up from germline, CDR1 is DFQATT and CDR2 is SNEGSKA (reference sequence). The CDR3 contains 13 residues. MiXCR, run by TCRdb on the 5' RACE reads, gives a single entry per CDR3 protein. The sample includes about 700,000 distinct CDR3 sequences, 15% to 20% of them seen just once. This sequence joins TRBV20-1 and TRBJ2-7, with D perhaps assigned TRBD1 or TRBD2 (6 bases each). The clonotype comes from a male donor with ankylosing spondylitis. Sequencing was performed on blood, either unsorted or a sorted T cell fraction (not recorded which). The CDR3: CSASRGGTYEQYF. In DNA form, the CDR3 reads TGCAGTGCTAGTAGAGGGGGGACCTACGAGCAGTACTTC.